The 28 T cell receptor beta chains in this list originate from one sample, sequenced in a study of T cell responses to AZD1222 COVID-19 vaccine. Clones were sequenced by immunoSEQ multiplex PCR, and TCRdb holds only the in-frame ones, with some missing. The data contain some 96,000 clones, 88% of them singletons. The sequences come from peripheral blood, collected on day 0 of AZD1222 vaccination. These TCRs come from an adult in good health.

This clone appeared once. The rearrangement joins TRBV27 to TRBJ2-2; 8 nucleotides match TRBD1. The germline gives CDR1 MNHEY, CDR2 SMNVEV (reference sequence). The V segment lost 2 bases and the J segment 7 bases; nucleotides outside the gene matches: 12. The CDR3 consists of 17 residues. The CDR3 region has the DNA TGTGCCAGCAGTTTAGGGGTAGACAGGGGCTTAGGCGGGGAGCTGTTTTTT. This encodes CASSLGVDRGLGGELFF.

The genes are TRBV19 and TRBJ1-6; TRBD1 matches at 8 bases. Germline assignment: CDR1 LNHDA and CDR2 SQIVND (reference sequence). The CDR3 has 12 amino acids. The trim removed 8 bases at V and 7 bases at J, leaving 1 base unmatched. The CDR3 sequence: CASRQGNSPLHF. CDR3 in DNA: TGTGCCAGTCGACAGGGGAATTCACCCCTCCACTTT.

This chain joins TRBV2 and TRBJ1-5; D remains unclear. The germline V gene has CDR1 SNHLY and CDR2 FYNNEI. This CDR3 is built from 14 residues. V dropped 3 bases and J dropped 8 bases, with 14 bases sitting between them. The CDR3 here is CASSDMGYNKPQHF. The CDR3 bases are TGTGCCAGCAGTGATATGGGTTATAATAAGCCCCAGCATTTT.

The chain recombines TRBV4-1 with TRBJ1-4; D is possibly TRBD1 (5 bases). The germline CDR1 and CDR2 sequences are MGHRA and YSYEKL. V was clipped by 1 base and J by 5 bases, with 11 bases between them. The length of the CDR3 is 15 residues. This chain's CDR3 is CASSQAGYENEKLFF. CDR3 nucleotide sequence: TGCGCCAGCAGCCAAGCAGGGTATGAGAATGAAAAACTGTTTTTT.

The CDR3 loop is CASRRTSFGSLETQYF. CDR3 in DNA: TGTGCCAGCAGGAGGACTAGTTTCGGATCCTTGGAGACCCAGTACTTC. This sequence joins TRBV7-2 and TRBJ2-5; 7 bases line up with TRBD2. Trimming removed 6 bases from V and 5 bases from J; junction bases left unmatched: 15. This CDR3 region has 16 residues. Per germline, CDR1 SGHTA and CDR2 FQGNSA.

The rearrangement joins TRBV6-6 to TRBJ2-1; D unresolved. V was shortened by 6 bases and J by 8 bases, with 8 bases between the two germline ends. Germline loops: CDR1 MNHNY, CDR2 SVGAGI (reference sequence). The CDR3 sequence is 11 residues long. CDR3 amino acids: CASRLMDEQFF. CDR3 nucleotides: TGTGCCAGCAGATTGATGGATGAGCAGTTCTTC.

The table lists this clone with a count of one. The V gene is TRBV7-9, the J gene TRBJ1-2, with 10 positions matching TRBD1. Germline assignment: CDR1 SEHNR and CDR2 FQNEAQ (reference sequence). V shed 5 bases, J shed 4 bases, and the junction held 7 bases outside the gene matches. The CDR3 is 15 residues long. The chain's CDR3 is CASSRSDRGLYGYTF. CDR3 sequence (DNA): TGTGCCAGCAGCCGATCAGACAGGGGGCTCTATGGCTACACCTTC.

This chain joins TRBV13 and TRBJ1-6; 7 nucleotides agree with TRBD1. Germline CDR1 reads PRHDT; CDR2 reads FYEKMQ (reference sequence). Trimming took 5 bases from V and 6 from J; bases not matched to a gene: 4. The CDR3 contains 14 residues. CDR3 region: CASSPDRVNSPLHF. Here the CDR3 DNA reads TGTGCCAGCAGCCCCGACAGGGTTAATTCACCCCTCCACTTT.

The rearrangement links TRBV6-2 or TRBV6-3 to TRBJ2-3; D unresolved. V was shortened by 4 bases and J by 2 bases, with 4 bases between the two germline ends. The germline V gene encodes CDR1 MNHEY and CDR2 SVGEGT. The CDR3 runs 12 residues. The CDR3 is CASSSFTDTQYF. The CDR3 bases are TGTGCCAGCAGTTCTTTCACAGATACGCAGTATTTT.

This chain joins TRBV29-1 and TRBJ2-3; 9 bases are shared with TRBD1. There are 16 residues in the CDR3. Unmatched junction bases numbered 11, after V lost 2 bases and J lost 5 bases. Germline V gene sequence: CDR1 SQVTM, CDR2 ANQGSEA. Here the CDR3 reads CSVEPLGQGTLDTQYF. CDR3 coding DNA: TGCAGCGTTGAACCCCTTGGACAGGGGACTCTAGATACGCAGTATTTT.

V and J are TRBV23-1 and TRBJ2-3; 10 bases fit TRBD1. TRBV23-1 falls under the ORF class, with uncertain function. The CDR3 is 18 amino acids. After removal of 5 bases from V and 0 bases from J, the junction contained 11 bases not matched to a gene. CDR3: CASSFRDRGRASTDTQYF. The CDR3 bases are TGCGCCAGCAGTTTCCGGGACAGGGGACGGGCTAGCACAGATACGCAGTATTTT.

This clone occurred once. The V and J genes are TRBV6-2 or TRBV6-3 and TRBJ1-2; 8 nucleotides agree with TRBD1. This CDR3 is 14 amino acids long. Germline V gives CDR1 MNHEY, CDR2 SVGEGT. Trimming took 4 bases from V and 2 from J; bases not matched to a gene: 3. The CDR3 protein is CASSWPGGNYGYTF. CDR3 in DNA: TGTGCCAGCAGTTGGCCAGGGGGCAACTATGGCTACACCTTC.

In regard to this clone: This sample includes further DNA sequences coding for the same CDR3. The V and J genes are TRBV7-2 and TRBJ2-3; D unclear. The CDR3 is 12 residues long. V lost 5 bases and J lost 3, with 6 bases in between. Germline V gives CDR1 SGHTA, CDR2 FQGNSA. The CDR3 bases are TGTGCCAGCAGCGCCGTTACAGATACGCAGTATTTT. It yields the protein CASSAVTDTQYF.

This chain links TRBV25-1 with TRBJ2-7; TRBD2 aligns across 13 bases. CDR1 MGHDK and CDR2 SYGVNS come from the germline V gene. This CDR3 is built from 16 residues. V lost 4 bases, J lost 2 bases, and 5 bases stayed unmatched. CDR3 DNA: TGTGCCAGCAGTGCGACCGGGACTAGCGGGGCCTACGAGCAGTACTTC. It yields the protein CASSATGTSGAYEQYF.

This rearrangement joins TRBV4-1 to TRBJ1-5; no reliable D call. From germline, CDR1 is MGHRA and CDR2 YSYEKL. There are 16 residues in the CDR3. V lost 0 bases, J lost 2 bases, and 11 bases lay in between. CDR3 in DNA: TGCGCCAGCAGCCAAGATCGAACTTTAGGCAATCAGCCCCAGCATTTT. Translated, it gives CASSQDRTLGNQPQHF.

V is TRBV6-5 and J is TRBJ2-7; D perhaps matches TRBD1 (6 bases). Per the germline V gene, CDR1 is MNHEY and CDR2 is SVGAGI. V dropped 0 bases and J dropped 4 bases, with 10 bases sitting between them. The CDR3 loop spans 14 amino acids. CDR3 protein: CASSYSETGYEQYF. The CDR3 region has the DNA TGTGCCAGCAGTTACTCAGAGACAGGTTACGAGCAGTACTTC.

The chain joins TRBV9 to TRBJ2-3, with TRBD2 as a possible D gene (6 bases). Germline V gene lookup returns CDR1 SGDLS and CDR2 YYNGEE. The V end was cut by 4 bases, the J end by 1 base, with 13 bases between. This CDR3 comprises 15 residues. CDR3 in DNA: TGTGCCAGCAGCCCCCAGTGGGGGGGCACAGATACGCAGTATTTT. This codes for CASSPQWGGTDTQYF.

This clone has only one observation. This chain joins TRBV6-5 and TRBJ2-1, with a weak D call TRBD1 (5 bases). V was cut by 4 bases and J by 3 bases, with 7 bases left in between. This CDR3 has 13 amino acids. Germline CDR1 is MNHEY and CDR2 is SVGAGI. The CDR3 nucleotides read TGTGCCAGCAGTTTGACAGACTACAATGAGCAGTTCTTC. Its translation is CASSLTDYNEQFF.

The chain links TRBV6-4 to TRBJ1-5, with a tentative D call TRBD1 (6 bases). V was pared by 6 bases and J by 7 bases, with 13 bases between. The germline V gene encodes CDR1 MRHNA and CDR2 SNTAGT. There are 13 residues in the CDR3. The CDR3 sequence is CASSGQPGQPQHF. The CDR3, as DNA: TGTGCCAGCAGCGGACAGCCCGGGCAGCCCCAGCATTTT.

The chain uses TRBV6-5 and TRBJ1-2; D gene unclear. CDR1 and CDR2 from the germline V gene are MNHEY and SVGAGI. The CDR3 has 12 residues. Trimming left V 6 bases short and J 2 bases short, with 7 bases between. The CDR3 protein is CASSGSNYGYTF. DNA for the CDR3: TGTGCCAGCAGCGGGTCGAACTATGGCTACACCTTC.

V usage is TRBV5-1 and J usage is TRBJ2-5; TRBD1 aligns across 7 bases. V was pared by 1 base and J by 2 bases, with 2 bases of the junction left unmatched. This CDR3 has 14 residues. Germline CDR1 is SGHRS and CDR2 is YFSETQ. CDR3 nucleotide sequence: TGCGCCAGCAGCTTGCAGGGGGATCAAGAGACCCAGTACTTC. Translation gives CASSLQGDQETQYF.

Concerning this clone itself: Other DNA sequences within the sample encode an identical CDR3. V usage is TRBV5-1 and J usage is TRBJ2-2; a possible D gene is TRBD2 (6 bases). The V gene lost 0 bases and the J gene lost 8 bases, with 14 bases spanning the gap. The CDR3 extends over 15 amino acids. Per the germline V gene, CDR1 is SGHRS and CDR2 is YFSETQ. This CDR3 reads CASSLEAERGGELFF. For the CDR3, the DNA is TGCGCCAGCAGCTTGGAGGCGGAACGGGGGGGGGAGCTGTTTTTT.

The chain carries TRBV30 and TRBJ1-1, with D possibly being TRBD1 (6 bases). CDR1 is GTSNPN, CDR2 SVGIG, per germline (reference sequence). This CDR3 region has 15 residues. V lost 5 bases, J lost 4 bases, and 20 bases lay in between. CDR3 in DNA: TGTGCCTGGGCGGGGGGGGGCGGAGGATTCACTGAAGCTTTCTTT. Its protein is CAWAGGGGGFTEAFF.

The rearrangement uses TRBV7-2 and TRBJ1-1, with no clear D. In germline, CDR1 is SGHTA, CDR2 FQGNSA. The V end lost 3 bases, the J end lost 6 bases, and 14 bases lay between the germline ends. The CDR3 is 14 amino acids. CDR3 in DNA: TGTGCCAGCAGCTTCATCCGGGCGGACGCTGAAGCTTTCTTT. It yields the protein CASSFIRADAEAFF.

V is TRBV7-8 and J is TRBJ2-1; TRBD2 is a possible D gene (6 bases). The CDR3 spans 15 residues. Per the germline V gene, CDR1 is SGHVS and CDR2 is FQNEAQ. The V gene lost 5 bases and the J gene lost 12 bases, with 23 bases spanning the gap. The CDR3 DNA sequence: TGTGCCAGCAGCCCGCACCCGGGACCTACGGAGGGGCAGTTCTTC. This encodes CASSPHPGPTEGQFF.

The chain combines TRBV30 with TRBJ1-1, with D maybe TRBD1 (6 bases). The V end was cut by 5 bases, the J end by 0 bases, with 10 bases between. The germline V gene encodes CDR1 GTSNPN and CDR2 SVGIG (reference sequence). The CDR3 sequence is 13 residues long. The CDR3 DNA reads TGTGCCTGGTCTCCAGGGGTGAACACTGAAGCTTTCTTT. Translating it yields CAWSPGVNTEAFF.

This chain's CDR3 is CASGSRGLAFGQYF. The CDR3 nucleotides are TGTGCTAGTGGCTCGAGGGGGCTCGCTTTTGGGCAGTACTTC. V and J are TRBV12-5 and TRBJ2-7; 7 bases match TRBD1. The germline gives CDR1 LGHNT, CDR2 FRNRAP. With V trimmed by 6 bases and J by 9 bases, 14 bases remained unmatched. CDR3 length equals 14 residues.

The chain uses TRBV3-1 (or the pseudogene TRBV3-2) and TRBJ1-4, with D perhaps matching TRBD1 (5 bases). The CDR3 is 16 residues long. V was trimmed by 1 base and J by 7 bases, leaving 16 bases between them. Germline V gene data show CDR1 as LGHDT and CDR2 as YNNKEL (reference sequence). The CDR3, as DNA: TGTGCCAGCAGCCAAGGATGGGGGGACGTAGGTGAAAAACTGTTTTTT. This encodes CASSQGWGDVGEKLFF.